This T cell receptor (beta chain) was observed in a study of cytomegalovirus exposure and HLA in healthy donors (TCRdb year 2017). Study-level background: An earlier analysis of roughly 500 of the donors reported under 300 Gb of sequence data and 117 million unique TCR beta sequences obtained from 150 million to 200 million T cells. Across roughly 420 genotyped donors of the cohort, an average of about 250,000 unique TCR beta nucleotide sequences per donor were sequenced, and roughly 18% of those sequences were non-productive. The number of typed donors differed by locus: about 620-640 for A, B, C, DRB1 and DQB1; approximately 530 for DQA1; 606 for DPA1; and about 470 for DPB1. Donor age, sex, ethnicity and CMV serostatus were collected together with the repertoire data. Along with the approximately 700-subject first cohort, a separate validation cohort of over a hundred different subjects was used. The genetic ancestry cluster associated with self-reported Caucasian donors included approximately 85% of the roughly 380 genotyped donors. A later analysis re-examined previously published TCR beta repertoires from several hundred donors and added high-resolution HLA genotyping to investigate patterns of TCR occurrence. Because of strong linkage in the cohort, roughly 5 DR-DQ haplotypes were treated as single units for association and clustering. HLA typing included class I and class II loci at four-digit resolution. The study aimed to test whether signatures of past pathogen exposure could be identified by cataloging public T cell receptors. An early release covering roughly 600 HLA-typed donors comprised around 300 gigabases of sequencing data and 85 million or so unique TCR sequences. A later genetic analysis used genome-wide SNP genotypes for about 65% of the roughly 700 donors, treating that subset as a discovery cohort. The study combined high-throughput TCR immunosequencing, statistical association of individual TCRs with disease status, and machine learning to predict cytomegalovirus infection status. The study used immunosequencing to profile the T cell repertoires of hundreds of subjects and linked those repertoires to cytomegalovirus serostatus. Every discovery cohort repertoire had been produced on one sequencing platform. To decide whether each TCR beta V gene segment behaved as functional or pseudogenic, an earlier analysis of some 570 of the donors relied on high-throughput TCR beta sequencing. The later analysis used no new phenotypic data to find candidate immune exposures, relying instead on TCR beta sequences and their occurrence across donors.

From the germline V gene (reference sequence), CDR1 is LNHDA and CDR2 is SQIVND. Here V drops 4 bases and J drops 7 bases, and the junction holds 6 bases not matched to any gene. Spanning cysteine to phenylalanine, the CDR3 consists of 15 amino acids. The retained sequence is limited to the CDR3, 45 bases, with the frame set at the first base. The cohort consisted of some 730 healthy bone marrow donors. Cohort members were all nominally healthy when sampled, although unrecorded immune exposures were likely present. The donor was CMV seropositive and was included in the group of 250 to 300 seropositive cohort members. Each donor provided a peripheral blood sample, and peripheral blood mononuclear cells were used for TCR beta sequencing. The Qiagen DNeasy Blood Extraction Kit was used to extract genomic DNA from the blood cell samples. A word on this clone: Its recognized antigen is unknown.

Receptor libraries were prepared by the immunoSEQ multiplex PCR assay. For the multiplex PCR, a mixture combining 60 forward primers for TCR Vbeta segments and 13 reverse primers for TCR Jbeta segments was used. Amplification of the CDR3 region of rearranged TCR beta genes was performed with a multiplex PCR assay on genomic DNA. The Illumina HiSeq System was used to sequence the amplified TCR beta libraries as 87-base-pair reads. Per the authors' processing: A later analysis counted approximately 74 million unique TCR beta chains across the 666 repertoires, and around 12 million of these chains were shared by at least two donors. Raw reads were error-corrected and collapsed into unique sequences with a nearest-neighbor algorithm that merged closely related sequences to remove PCR and sequencing errors. Alignment of CDR3 sequences to IMGT reference sequences was used to assign V, D and J gene segments. Each retained sequence needed at least a six-nucleotide match to both a V gene segment and a J gene segment. A rearrangement was called productive if the CDR3 had no stop codons and remained in frame with V and J, and every other rearrangement was called non-productive. CDR3 was defined by IMGT convention, running from the second conserved V-encoded cysteine to the conserved J-encoded phenylalanine. Sequences without an unambiguous match to a single V gene segment were excluded from the earlier analysis of almost 600 of the donors. An earlier analysis of several hundred of the donors called V segments functional above 56.7% productive rearrangements and segregating when the between-donor standard deviation exceeded 5%. A statistical classification framework was built to diagnose cytomegalovirus status from the catalog of TCR beta chain sequences. V and J gene assignment, in a later analysis, came from comparing TCR nucleotide sequences with IMGT/GENE-DB human TR gene sequences. Using the TCRdist pipeline, a later analysis assigned CDR3 sequences along with most-parsimonious VDJ recombination scenarios. In a later analysis, each TCR beta chain was defined by its CDR3 amino acid sequence together with its V-gene family, and reads lacking a unique V-gene family were excluded. A later analysis removed 450 to 600 highly shared, low-generation-probability nucleotide sequences to deal with suspected cross-contamination and a sequencing artifact. In a later analysis, a clonal expansion index for each public chain was calculated from normalized within-repertoire ranks of inferred template counts. In a later analysis, generation probabilities were computed with a VDJ recombination model fitted to out-of-frame rearrangements, and the resulting probabilities were checked against IGoR. A later analysis scored TCR-TCR, TCR-HLA and TCR-CMV co-occurrence with hypergeometric tests, applying a repertoire-size bias correction to TCR pairs. To estimate false discovery rates, a later analysis permuted the HLA or CMV assignments 20 times. In a later analysis, co-occurring TCRs were grouped with DBSCAN, and TCRdist sequence similarity was added when clustering was performed within HLA-allele-positive subsets. Repertoires with fewer than 30,000 or more than 120,000 public chains, plus five repertoires with anomalous nucleotide sharing, were excluded from co-occurrence clustering. TCRdb carries this immuneACCESS record with in-frame sequences only. Its versions omit some clonotypes, under half of them owing to an unresolved V gene in the studies checked, with the rest unexplained. The V and J calls and the clone size are those of that table, but D and trimming were determined from the DNA. The table of this sample itemizes about 52,000 clones. The top ten constitute roughly 11% of the sample.

Overall study outcomes, separate from this receptor: Broadly in line with IMGT annotations, most TCR beta V segments showed up in productive rearrangements about 90% or about 30% of the time in an earlier analysis of several hundred of the donors. Linkage disequilibrium might explain the correlated functional status among segregating V segments, but an unknown experimental factor could not be ruled out. While some public TCRs were present in many individuals, most TCR sequences turned up only very rarely across donors. CMV serostatus was the only immune exposure information available for the cohort. A further reported finding was that TCR beta sequences accurately predicted the HLA-A and HLA-B alleles for most subjects in the first cohort. Because some donors lacked HLA typing at each locus, the association tests relied only on the typed subset. At a false discovery rate of 0.05, a later analysis linked about 16,000 TCR beta sequences to specific HLA alleles. Some IMGT-functional V segments, including TRBV6-2 and TRBV6-3, could not be told apart with the 87-base-pair reads, so those segments were excluded. According to a later analysis, parvovirus B19, influenza, CMV and Epstein-Barr virus appeared linked to several top co-occurrence clusters. In a later analysis, the rate of TCR association differed among HLA loci, with DRB1 alleles having the most associated TCRs and HLA-C alleles having the fewest. Three of the identified cytomegalovirus-associated TCR beta chains were confirmed in vitro to be specific for cytomegalovirus antigens. A later genetic analysis reported fewer N-insertions in productive TCRs among donors in an Asian-associated ancestry cluster than the roughly 640-donor mean. Some 16 rarely observed V segments, including chromosome 9 orphons, were excluded from the earlier analysis of a few hundred of the donors because counts were too low. When HLA alleles, especially DR and DQ, strongly co-occurred, TCR associations were difficult to assign to individual alleles. It was suggested by the authors that the approach could potentially be generalized to other disease states and immunological phenotypes. The study listed 170 or so TCR beta chains as associated with cytomegalovirus. In a later analysis, HLA-associated TCR beta chains were found to be more clonally expanded and to have lower generation probabilities than equally common non-associated chains. The cohort was sequenced for TCR beta chains only, and without alpha or paired-chain data the features that could be detected were limited. Sequencing depth was assumed to be roughly uniform across donors in the presence/absence analyses, though that assumption may not hold. V-gene and J-gene trimming of TCR beta chains was associated with a missense DCLRE1C variant in a later genetic analysis, and the association was replicated in an independent cohort. A group of highly shared sequence variants was considered likely to be a technical artifact of the sequencing pipeline. The classifier was reported to diagnose cytomegalovirus status with high specificity and sensitivity in both the original and validation cohorts. According to a later analysis, most CMV-associated TCR beta chains appeared to be HLA-restricted, and the HLA associations seemed to be driven largely by CMV exposure.

This clonotype was obtained from a woman aged 50 to 60 in good health and CMV-seropositive. Sequenced: PBMCs. The chain employs TRBV19 and TRBJ2-1; 11 middle bases align to TRBD2. The CDR3 in this case is CASSNLAGGRNEQFF. The nucleotide sequence is given as TGTGCCAGTAGTAACTTAGCGGGGGGGCGGAATGAGCAGTTCTTC.